This T cell receptor beta chain originates from a study of T cell responses to AZD1222 COVID-19 vaccine. This CDR3 spans 14 amino acids. Sequenced by immunoSEQ multiplex PCR; TCRdb stores in-frame clones only, minus some. This sample has approximately 160,000 clones, with about 91% found just once. This sample comprised peripheral blood, obtained 28 days after the second AZD1222 dose. This TCR was recovered from an adult who received the AZD1222 COVID-19 vaccine. The V and J genes are TRBV21-1 and TRBJ1-2; no DNA check was done on the table's D call, TRBD1. TRBV21-1 counts as a pseudogene. DNA for the CDR3: TGTGCCAGCAGCAACGCCCTTACAGGGGGCGGCTACACCTTC. Protein product: CASSNALTGGGYTF.